These 8 T cell receptor beta chains were all obtained from the same sample, sequenced in a study of shared clonotypes between healthy human individuals. TCRdb keeps only in-frame clones here, not all; method: immunoSEQ multiplex PCR. The sample has around 600,000 clones; less than 98% are singletons. Input material: naive CD4+ T cells sorted from blood. Subset here: CD45RA+ positively selected. These receptors originate from a woman aged 30 to 39 in good health.

This clone has a single count. V is TRBV13 and J is TRBJ2-1, with 12 bases aligning to TRBD2. V lost 5 bases, J lost 7 bases, and 6 bases stayed unmatched. The CDR3 runs 15 residues. Germline loops: CDR1 PRHDT, CDR2 FYEKMQ (reference sequence). The CDR3 loop is CASSLTSGRYNEQFF. The CDR3 nucleotides read TGTGCCAGCAGCCTTACTAGCGGGAGGTATAATGAGCAGTTCTTC.

The rearrangement joins TRBV28 to TRBJ2-7; 8 bases match TRBD2. Looked up from germline, CDR1 is MDHEN and CDR2 is SYDVKM. The CDR3 is made up of 13 amino acids. V dropped 6 bases and J dropped 4; count of bases not matched to a gene: 5. The CDR3 DNA sequence: TGTGCCAGCAGGGCTAGCGGGCGGTACGAGCAGTACTTC. Amino acids: CASRASGRYEQYF.

The V gene is TRBV10-1, the J gene TRBJ2-1; D gene uncertain. This CDR3 contains 16 residues. CDR1 is WNHNN, CDR2 SYGVQD, per germline (reference sequence). Trimming removed 1 base from V and 2 bases from J, with 12 bases in between. The CDR3 sequence is CASSEYRAGTYNEQFF. The CDR3 nucleotides read TGCGCCAGCAGTGAGTATCGGGCCGGCACCTACAATGAGCAGTTCTTC.

This chain joins TRBV11-1 and TRBJ1-1, with 7 bases identical to TRBD1. V was pared by 5 bases and J by 7 bases, with 4 bases of the junction left unmatched. This CDR3 has 12 amino acids. From germline, CDR1 is SGHAT and CDR2 FQDESV (reference sequence). In nucleotides, the CDR3 is TGTGCCAGCAGCCGACAGGGAAATGAAGCTTTCTTT. Protein sequence: CASSRQGNEAFF. Variable domain in full (rest from reference TRBV11-1 and TRBJ1-1): EAEVAQSPRYKITEKSQAVAFWCDPISGHATLYWYRQILGQGPELLVQFQDESVVDDSQLPKDRFSAERLKGVDSTLKIQPAELGDSAMYLCASSRQGNEAFFGQGTRLTVV.

This clone was counted a single time. The chain links TRBV6-5 to TRBJ1-2, with TRBD1 as a possible D gene (6 bases). Germline CDR1 reads MNHEY; CDR2 reads SVGAGI. This CDR3 is 14 amino acids long. The V end lost 2 bases, the J end lost 3 bases, and 10 bases lay between the germline ends. DNA of the CDR3: TGTGCCAGCAGTTACACGGAGGGGGACTATGGCTACACCTTC. It is translated as CASSYTEGDYGYTF.

V gene TRBV6-6 combines with J gene TRBJ1-2; no clear D. The V gene lost 7 bases and the J gene lost 4 bases, with 4 bases spanning the gap. The CDR3 length is 10 residues. Germline loops: CDR1 MNHNY, CDR2 SVGAGI (reference sequence). The DNA of the CDR3 is TGTGCCAGCAAGGGCTATGGCTACACCTTC. Translation gives CASKGYGYTF.

The chain couples TRBV10-3 to TRBJ2-7; 10 positions agree with TRBD1. This CDR3 is 14 amino acids long. Trimming at V came to 2 bases and at J to 4 bases, leaving 2 bases not matched to a gene. The germline V gene encodes CDR1 ENHRY and CDR2 SYGVKD. CDR3 residues: CAISEGTGVYEQYF. CDR3 sequence (DNA): TGTGCCATCAGTGAGGGGACAGGGGTGTACGAGCAGTACTTC.

V gene TRBV27 combines with J gene TRBJ1-1, with D possibly matching TRBD1 (5 bases). CDR3 length equals 13 residues. CDR1 and CDR2 (germline): MNHEY, SMNVEV (reference sequence). V lost 7 bases and J 0 bases, leaving 9 bases between the germline ends. The CDR3, as DNA: TGTGCCAGCATGGGGGTGGTGAACACTGAAGCTTTCTTT. This gives the protein CASMGVVNTEAFF.